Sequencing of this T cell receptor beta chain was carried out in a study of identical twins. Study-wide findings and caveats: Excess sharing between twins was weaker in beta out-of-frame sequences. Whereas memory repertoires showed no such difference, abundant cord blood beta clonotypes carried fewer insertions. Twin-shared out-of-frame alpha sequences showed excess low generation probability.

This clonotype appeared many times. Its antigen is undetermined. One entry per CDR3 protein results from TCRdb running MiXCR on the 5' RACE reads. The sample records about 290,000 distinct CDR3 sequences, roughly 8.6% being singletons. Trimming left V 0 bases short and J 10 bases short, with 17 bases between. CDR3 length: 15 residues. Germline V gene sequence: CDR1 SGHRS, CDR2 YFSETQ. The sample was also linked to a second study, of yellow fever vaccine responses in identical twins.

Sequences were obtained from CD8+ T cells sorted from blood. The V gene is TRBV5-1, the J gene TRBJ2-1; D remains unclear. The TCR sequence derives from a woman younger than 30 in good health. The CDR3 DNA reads TGCGCCAGCAGCTTGGCCCTAACCCCCCTTCTCGAGCAGTTCTTC. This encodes CASSLALTPLLEQFF.